A single sample is the source of the 17 T cell receptor beta chains below, sequenced in a study of spatial heterogeneity in lung cancer (dated by TCRdb to the late 2010s). The protocol used for the library was 5' RACE. The reads were generated on a NextSeq 500. TCRdb ran its own pipeline on the public reads, namely fastp trimming at Q25 and MiXCR clone calling, and kept in-frame beta chains. For every CDR3 protein sequence, its rows merge into one entry that carries the most common genes and DNA. The sample includes some 40,000 distinct CDR3 sequences, with approximately 5.2% observed a single time. The ten largest account for roughly 25% of the sample. In light of the paper, this sample's time point label describes: sample taken at primary tumor resection. The input for sequencing was PBMCs, taken at surgery. The source is a female donor with early-stage non-small cell lung cancer.

This clonotype came up many times. V and J are TRBV29-1 and TRBJ2-7; D gene unclear. The germline V gene encodes CDR1 SQVTM and CDR2 ANQGSEA. The V end was cut by 2 bases, the J end by 1 base, with 9 bases between. CDR3 length equals 13 residues. Here the CDR3 DNA reads TGCAGCGTTGAAACGACGGAATCCTACGAGCAGTACTTC. This gives the protein CSVETTESYEQYF.

This clonotype was seen at least ten times. The gene calls are TRBV5-4 and TRBJ2-7; TRBD2 aligns across 7 bases. The V gene end was trimmed by 4 bases and the J gene end by 9 bases; junction bases not matched to a gene: 13. Germline V gene sequence: CDR1 SGHNT, CDR2 YYREEE (reference sequence). The CDR3 is 14 amino acids. DNA for the CDR3: TGTGCCAGCAGCCGGGTTGGGGGGGACCGCTGGCAGTACTTC. Amino acids: CASSRVGGDRWQYF.

This clonotype has a count of ten or more. The chain employs TRBV3-1 and TRBJ1-6, with D possibly TRBD1 on 6 matching bases. V lost 1 base to trimming and J lost 6 bases, with 16 bases between them. This CDR3 comprises 17 residues. Germline V lookup: CDR1 LGHDT, CDR2 YNNKEL (reference sequence). CDR3 loop: CASSQGGRVGGNSPLHF. DNA of the CDR3: TGTGCCAGCAGCCAAGGCGGCAGGGTAGGGGGTAATTCACCCCTCCACTTT.

The chain has TRBV27 and TRBJ2-7; D is possibly TRBD2 (5 bases). The CDR3 consists of 13 residues. Deletions cut 2 bases from V and 6 bases from J, with 11 bases between. Per the germline V gene, CDR1 is MNHEY and CDR2 is SMNVEV (reference sequence). CDR3 sequence reads: CASSLGGSSEQYF. CDR3 nucleotide sequence: TGTGCCAGCAGTTTAGGAGGTAGCTCCGAGCAGTACTTC.

Ten or more counts support this clonotype. The chain combines TRBV7-2 with TRBJ2-3; 10 nucleotides align to TRBD2. The germline V gene has CDR1 SGHTA and CDR2 FQGNSA. V was pared by 2 bases and J by 3 bases, with 8 bases of the junction left unmatched. CDR3 length: 17 residues. Here the CDR3 DNA reads TGTGCCAGCAGCTTAATGGCTAGCGGGGGAGGGACAGATACGCAGTATTTT. It codes for CASSLMASGGGTDTQYF.

This clonotype was observed many times. The chain links TRBV3-1 to TRBJ1-5; TRBD1 is a possible D gene (6 bases). The CDR3 extends over 15 amino acids. V was cut by 1 base and J by 4 bases, with 11 bases left in between. Germline CDR1 is LGHDT and CDR2 is YNNKEL (reference sequence). In DNA form, the CDR3 reads TGTGCCAGCAGCCAAGCACAGGGACTAAATCAGCCCCAGCATTTT. Protein sequence: CASSQAQGLNQPQHF. Drawing the rest from reference TRBV3-1 and TRBJ1-5, the complete variable domain is DTAVSQTPKYLVTQMGNDKSIKCEQNLGHDTMYWYKQDSKKFLKIMFSYNNKELIINETVPNRFSPKSPDKAHLNLHINSLELGDSAVYFCASSQAQGLNQPQHFGDGTRLSIL.

This clonotype occurred many times. This chain links TRBV29-1 with TRBJ1-3; the D is unclear. V lost 2 bases to trimming and J lost 0 bases, with 8 bases between them. Germline CDR1 and CDR2: SQVTM and ANQGSEA. The CDR3 length is 14 residues. CDR3 residues: CSVETRLSGNTIYF. The CDR3 region has the DNA TGCAGCGTTGAAACCAGGCTCTCTGGAAACACCATATATTTT.

This clonotype appeared many times. The rearrangement links TRBV7-9 to TRBJ1-4; 9 bases fit TRBD1. Trimming took 3 bases from V and 4 from J; bases not matched to a gene: 3. The CDR3 runs to 15 residues. Per germline, CDR1 SEHNR and CDR2 FQNEAQ (reference sequence). CDR3 sequence reads: CASSFDRGINEKLFF. The CDR3 DNA reads as TGTGCCAGCAGCTTTGACAGGGGGATTAATGAAAAACTGTTTTTT.

To note about this clonotype: This may be a read error, as it is one base from a much larger clone. The J gene is TRBJ2-7, the V gene TRBV16; no reliable D call. The CDR3 totals 11 residues. Germline V gene sequence: CDR1 KGHSY, CDR2 FQNENV. The CDR3 DNA is TGTGTCAGCAGCAAGGCCTACGAGCAGTACTTC. Residues: CVSSKAYEQYF. Full variable domain (rest looked up from reference TRBV16 and TRBJ2-7): GEEVAQTPKHLVRGEGQKAKLYCAPIKGHSYVFWYQQVLKNEFKFLISFQNENVFDETGMPKERFSAKCLPNSPCSLEIQATKLEDSAVYFCVSSKAYEQYFGPGTRLTVT.

The V call is TRBV7-3, the J call TRBJ2-5, with 11 bases aligning to TRBD2. Germline assignment: CDR1 SGHTA and CDR2 FQGTGA. The CDR3 contains 15 residues. J was trimmed by 2 bases and V by 1 base; bases with no gene match: 0. The CDR3, as DNA: TGTGCCAGCAGCTTAATAGCGGGGGGGCAAGAGACCCAGTACTTC. This gives the protein CASSLIAGGQETQYF.

This clonotype was recorded many times. The chain carries TRBV7-9 and TRBJ2-2; D is tentatively TRBD1 or TRBD2 (5 bases each). Looked up from germline, CDR1 is SEHNR and CDR2 is FQNEAQ (reference sequence). This CDR3 is 18 amino acids long. Between the trimmed V and J ends, which lost 3 bases and 0 bases, there was a span of 17 bases. The CDR3 region has the DNA TGTGCCAGCAGCTTCGGGCTAAGGGGACGGACGAACACCGGGGAGCTGTTTTTT. This encodes CASSFGLRGRTNTGELFF.

This clonotype was seen repeatedly, ten times or more. V gene TRBV6-1 combines with J gene TRBJ2-1, with 10 bases fitting TRBD1. The CDR3 totals 15 residues. V gave up 6 bases and J gave up 8 bases; unmatched junction bases: 10. CDR1 is MNHNS, CDR2 SASEGT, per germline. The CDR3 here is CASRQDRGGLDEQFF. CDR3 nucleotide sequence: TGTGCCAGCAGACAGGACAGGGGGGGTTTGGATGAGCAGTTCTTC.

In this sample, this clonotype turned up many times. The chain links TRBV9 to TRBJ2-5, with D tentatively TRBD2 (6 bases). V was cut by 4 bases and J by 3 bases, with 13 bases left in between. The length of the CDR3 is 14 residues. The V gene's germline CDR1 is SGDLS and CDR2 YYNGEE. In DNA form, the CDR3 reads TGTGCCAGCAGCCCTGGACCGGGGGAAGAGACCCAGTACTTC. Translation: CASSPGPGEETQYF.

This sequence joins TRBV6-5 and TRBJ1-1; 7 bases are a match to TRBD1. CDR1 is MNHEY, CDR2 SVGAGI, per germline. V lost 6 bases to trimming and J lost 0 bases; unmatched junction nucleotides: 10. CDR3 length equals 16 residues. The CDR3 is CASRRGQATLNTEAFF. The CDR3 DNA sequence: TGTGCCAGCAGGCGCGGACAGGCGACTTTGAACACTGAAGCTTTCTTT.

This clonotype appeared many times. This chain joins TRBV12-3 or TRBV12-4 and TRBJ2-3; TRBD1 matches 9 bases. The CDR3 has 18 residues. The V gene end was trimmed by 6 bases and the J gene end by 2 bases; junction bases not matched to a gene: 15. The CDR3 sequence: CASSRGGQGGAPTDTQYF. CDR3 nucleotide sequence: TGTGCCAGCAGCCGAGGGGGACAGGGTGGGGCCCCCACAGATACGCAGTATTTT.

The CDR3: CAWSSSNQYEQYF. For the CDR3, the DNA is TGTGCCTGGAGTTCCTCGAACCAATACGAGCAGTACTTC. The rearrangement links TRBV30 to TRBJ2-7; D unresolved. Germline V gives CDR1 GTSNPN, CDR2 SVGIG (reference sequence). The V end was cut by 2 bases, the J end by 4 bases, with 12 bases between. The CDR3 is 13 residues long. The variable domain in full, with the rest retrieved from reference TRBV30 and TRBJ2-7, is SQTIHQWPATLVQPVGSPLSLECTVEGTSNPNLYWYRQAAGRGLQLLFYSVGIGQISSEVPQNLSASRPQDRQFILSSKKLLLSDSGFYLCAWSSSNQYEQYFGPGTRLTVT.

This clonotype occurred many times. The genes are TRBV9 and TRBJ2-2, with D maybe TRBD2 (7 bases). Germline values: CDR1 SGDLS, CDR2 YYNGEE. Trimming took 4 bases from V and 3 from J, leaving 22 bases between them. CDR3 size: 18 residues. The CDR3 bases are TGTGCCAGCAGCCCGATCCCCGGGGGGCGGGGAGACACCGGGGAGCTGTTTTTT. Translated, it gives CASSPIPGGRGDTGELFF.